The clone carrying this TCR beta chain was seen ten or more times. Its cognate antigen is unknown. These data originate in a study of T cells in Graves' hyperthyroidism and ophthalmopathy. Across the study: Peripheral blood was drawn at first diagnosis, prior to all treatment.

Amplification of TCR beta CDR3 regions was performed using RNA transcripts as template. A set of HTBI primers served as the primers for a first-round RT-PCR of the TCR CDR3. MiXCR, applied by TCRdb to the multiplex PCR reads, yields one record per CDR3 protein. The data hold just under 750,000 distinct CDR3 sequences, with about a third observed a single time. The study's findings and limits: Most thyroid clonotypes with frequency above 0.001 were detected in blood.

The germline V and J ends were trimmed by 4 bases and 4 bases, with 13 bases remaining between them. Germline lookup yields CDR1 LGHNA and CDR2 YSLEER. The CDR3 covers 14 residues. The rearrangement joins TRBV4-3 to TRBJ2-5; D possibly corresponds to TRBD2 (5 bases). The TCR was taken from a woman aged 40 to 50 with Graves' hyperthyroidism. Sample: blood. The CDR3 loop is CASSPRTEGETQYF. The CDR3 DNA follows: TGCGCCAGCAGCCCGAGGACTGAAGGAGAGACCCAGTACTTC.